This passage covers 6 T cell receptor beta chains from one sample sequenced in a study of cytomegalovirus exposure and HLA in healthy donors. The PCR employed 60 Vbeta primers together with 13 Jbeta primers. Sequencing was performed with immunoSEQ multiplex PCR; in TCRdb, only in-frame clones are kept and a portion is missing. The table has more than 110,000 clones, around 82% seen once; the top ten hold 6.8%. Specimen: PBMCs. Receptors were obtained from a man aged 35 to 55 in good health and CMV-seropositive.

This sequence joins TRBV7-9 and TRBJ1-6; 10 nucleotides align to TRBD1. Unmatched junction bases numbered 7, after V lost 5 bases and J lost 6 bases. Germline V gene lookup returns CDR1 SEHNR and CDR2 FQNEAQ (reference sequence). The CDR3 has 16 residues. In DNA form, the CDR3 reads TGTGCCAGCAGCCCGAGCCGGGACAGGGGTAATTCACCCCTCCACTTT. Protein sequence: CASSPSRDRGNSPLHF.

This clone was seen just once. This sequence joins TRBV5-1 and TRBJ1-1; D gene ambiguous. The germline V gene encodes CDR1 SGHRS and CDR2 YFSETQ. The CDR3 runs 17 residues. The ends were cut back, 0 bases at V and 4 bases at J, with 19 bases in the middle. CDR3 in amino acids: CASSLGGQRLVSTEAFF. CDR3 nucleotides: TGCGCCAGCAGCTTGGGTGGGCAACGGTTAGTAAGCACTGAAGCTTTCTTT.

The chain combines TRBV9 with TRBJ1-5, with TRBD1 matching 7 bases. Per the germline V gene, CDR1 is SGDLS and CDR2 is YYNGEE. The CDR3 totals 14 residues. The trim removed 3 bases at V and 8 bases at J, leaving 8 bases unmatched. The CDR3 bases are TGTGCCAGCAGCGGCGGGACAGTTACCGAGCCCCAGCATTTT. The encoded protein is CASSGGTVTEPQHF.

The V call is TRBV7-2, the J call TRBJ1-1, with 8 bases identical to TRBD1. The germline CDR1 and CDR2 sequences are SGHTA and FQGNSA. The CDR3 loop spans 13 amino acids. V lost 6 bases to trimming and J lost 7 bases; unmatched junction nucleotides: 7. CDR3 loop: CASRDRVSGEAFF. CDR3 bases: TGTGCCAGCAGGGACAGGGTTAGTGGTGAAGCTTTCTTT.

V and J are TRBV5-1 and TRBJ2-1, with D possibly matching TRBD1 (6 bases). This CDR3 comprises 14 residues. V lost 0 bases and J 2 bases, leaving 6 bases between the germline ends. Germline-derived CDR1 and CDR2 are SGHRS and YFSETQ. The CDR3 sequence is CASSLGTAYNEQFF. Written as DNA, the CDR3 is TGCGCCAGCAGCTTGGGGACAGCCTACAATGAGCAGTTCTTC.

This chain joins TRBV7-2 and TRBJ2-1, with 7 bases fitting TRBD1. Germline trimming cut 3 bases from V and 4 bases from J; bases unmatched to any gene: 12. This CDR3 spans 17 amino acids. Germline V gene data show CDR1 as SGHTA and CDR2 as FQGNSA. The CDR3 loop reads CASSFAGTAGSYNEQFF. The CDR3 DNA reads TGTGCCAGCAGCTTTGCCGGGACAGCAGGCTCATACAATGAGCAGTTCTTC.